Shown below are 15 T cell receptor beta chains from a single sample sequenced in a study of T-cell reconstitution after alpha-beta-depleted transplantation in children. The library targeted TCRbeta and was prepared with unique molecular identifiers. MiXCR, run by TCRdb on the PCR reads, gives a single entry per CDR3 protein. The sample has approximately 350,000 distinct CDR3 sequences; approximately 10% are singletons. This material consisted of PBMCs from the stem cell graft donor, taken from the stem cell graft. The receptors were gathered from a human donor who donated a stem cell graft to a child with acute lymphoblastic leukemia.

The rearrangement links TRBV10-3 to TRBJ2-7; 8 bases fit TRBD1. Germline V CDR1 and CDR2: ENHRY, SYGVKD. The CDR3 totals 14 residues. V shed 3 bases, J shed 6 bases, and the junction held 7 bases outside the gene matches. CDR3 loop: CAISENPGGSEQYF. CDR3 bases: TGTGCCATCAGTGAAAACCCAGGGGGCAGCGAGCAGTACTTC.

The CDR3 loop is CSASPRGVSYEQYF. The CDR3 nucleotides are TGCAGTGCCTCCCCTCGCGGAGTCTCCTACGAGCAGTACTTC. The rearrangement joins TRBV20-1 to TRBJ2-7; unclear D gene. CDR1 is DFQATT and CDR2 is SNEGSKA in the germline V gene (reference sequence). Trimming stripped 6 bases from V and 0 bases from J, with 15 bases between. The CDR3 loop spans 14 amino acids.

The chain's CDR3 is CASASGSGFTEQYF. CDR3 sequence (DNA): TGTGCCAGCGCGAGTGGGTCAGGTTTTACCGAGCAGTACTTC. The chain recombines TRBV7-9 with TRBJ2-7; D gene uncertain. The germline gives CDR1 SEHNR, CDR2 FQNEAQ (reference sequence). The CDR3 has 14 residues. Trimming removed 8 bases at V and 6 bases at J, with 20 bases between.

The sample holds a few counts of this clonotype. V and J are TRBV5-6 and TRBJ1-4; 7 positions agree with TRBD1. The length of the CDR3 is 15 residues. V lost 3 bases, J lost 5 bases, and 7 bases stayed unmatched. CDR1 and CDR2 (germline): SGHDT, YYEEEE. CDR3 DNA: TGTGCCAGCAGCTCCTTCGACAGGGCGAATGAAAAACTGTTTTTT. It yields the protein CASSSFDRANEKLFF.

V is TRBV5-1 and J is TRBJ1-1, with TRBD1 matching over 7 bases. The CDR3 consists of 15 residues. V was pared by 6 bases and J by 2 bases, with 10 bases of the junction left unmatched. CDR1 and CDR2 from the germline V gene are SGHRS and YFSETQ. CDR3 sequence: CASTEQGPVNTEAFF. As DNA, the CDR3 is TGCGCCAGCACCGAACAGGGGCCGGTTAACACTGAAGCTTTCTTT.

This clonotype was counted a few times. The rearrangement joins TRBV12-3 or TRBV12-4 to TRBJ1-5, with D maybe TRBD1 (5 bases). V shed 2 bases and J shed 6 bases, with 14 bases lying between them. This CDR3 has 15 residues. The CDR3 loop is CASSLYRRVGQPQHF. For the CDR3, the DNA is TGTGCCAGCAGTTTATACCGCAGGGTAGGTCAGCCCCAGCATTTT.

This clonotype has a handful of counts. The J gene is TRBJ2-1, the V gene TRBV20-1; 15 positions match TRBD2. The CDR3 runs 13 residues. Germline-derived CDR1 and CDR2 are DFQATT and SNEGSKA (reference sequence). J was trimmed by 9 bases and V by 5 bases; bases with no gene match: 2. The CDR3 DNA is TGCAGTGCTGGACTAGCGGGAGGGGTTGAGCAGTTCTTC. The encoded protein is CSAGLAGGVEQFF.

This clonotype was seen a few times. The germline gene is not matched at one end of the junction; a read error may be the cause. The chain couples TRBV7-7 to TRBJ2-1; 7 bases are shared with TRBD1. The germline V gene encodes CDR1 SSHAT and CDR2 FNYEAQ (reference sequence). The CDR3 length is 13 residues. In DNA, the CDR3 is TGTGCTAGCAGCTCGGGACAGAACAATGAGCAGTTCTTC. This sequence encodes CASSSGQNNEQFF.

This clonotype was detected ten times or more. The V call is TRBV20-1, the J call TRBJ1-6, with unresolved D. CDR3 length equals 16 residues. Trimming pared 3 bases from V and 0 bases from J, leaving 12 bases between. The V gene's germline CDR1 is DFQATT and CDR2 SNEGSKA (reference sequence). The CDR3 loop reads CSARSDPSSYNSPLHF. CDR3 bases: TGCAGTGCTAGGAGTGACCCGAGCTCCTATAATTCACCCCTCCACTTT.

This clonotype showed up many times. This chain joins TRBV7-8 and TRBJ2-1; 7 bases match TRBD2. V gave up 5 bases and J gave up 0 bases; unmatched junction bases: 1. This CDR3 region has 14 residues. Germline V gene data show CDR1 as SGHVS and CDR2 as FQNEAQ. The CDR3 nucleotides read TGTGCCAGCAGCCGGGACTACTCCTACAATGAGCAGTTCTTC. It is translated as CASSRDYSYNEQFF.

This clonotype was counted ten times or more. The chain carries TRBV18 and TRBJ2-1; D remains ambiguous. CDR3 size: 13 residues. The V end lost 8 bases, the J end lost 0 bases, and 8 bases lay between the germline ends. CDR1 KGHSH and CDR2 LQKENI come from the germline V gene. DNA for the CDR3: TGTGCCAGCAGCCCTGGCTCCTACAATGAGCAGTTCTTC. It is translated as CASSPGSYNEQFF.

In its sample, this clonotype was seen a few times. The gene calls are TRBV4-1 and TRBJ2-1, with 10 bases that match TRBD2. CDR1 MGHRA and CDR2 YSYEKL come from the germline V gene. V dropped 0 bases and J dropped 9; count of bases not matched to a gene: 8. The CDR3 has 16 amino acids. The chain's CDR3 is CASSQDRAGGPREQFF. In nucleotides, the CDR3 is TGCGCCAGCAGCCAAGATCGAGCGGGAGGGCCCCGTGAGCAGTTCTTC.

The sample holds many counts of this clonotype. This rearrangement joins TRBV7-9 to TRBJ2-1, with 8 bases identical to TRBD2. The germline CDR1 and CDR2 sequences are SEHNR and FQNEAQ (reference sequence). This CDR3 has 16 residues. V gave up 0 bases and J gave up 4 bases; unmatched junction bases: 5. This CDR3 reads CASSLAPSGRYNEQFF. The CDR3 DNA is TGTGCCAGCAGCTTAGCGCCCAGCGGGAGATACAATGAGCAGTTCTTC.

This clonotype was counted at least ten times. The CDR3 coding sequence is TGCGCCAGCAGCTCCGAAGCGAGTTATAAGCAGTACTTC. This codes for CASSSEASYKQYF. The chain is built from TRBV5-1 and TRBJ2-7, with no clear D. The germline V gene encodes CDR1 SGHRS and CDR2 YFSETQ. This CDR3 is 13 amino acids long. V was cut by 3 bases and J by 8 bases, with 15 bases left in between.

The genes are TRBV7-9 and TRBJ2-1, with unresolved D. The CDR3 length is 12 residues. Looked up from germline, CDR1 is SEHNR and CDR2 is FQNEAQ (reference sequence). V was pared by 5 bases and J by 7 bases, with 9 bases between. CDR3: CASSPLRNEQFF. The CDR3, as DNA: TGTGCCAGCAGCCCACTTAGGAATGAGCAGTTCTTC. Based on the CDR3 plus reference TRBV7-9 and TRBJ2-1, the full variable domain is DTGVSQNPRHKITKRGQNVTFRCDPISEHNRLYWYRQTLGQGPEFLTYFQNEAQLEKSRLLSDRFSAERPKGSFSTLEIQRTEQGDSAMYLCASSPLRNEQFFGPGTRLTVL.